These 16 T cell receptor beta chains share one sample of origin, sequenced in a study of T cells expressing NK-cell markers. TCRdb processed the 5' RACE reads again and assigns one entry to each CDR3 protein, with no DNA. The sample totals about 460,000 distinct CDR3 sequences. Sequencing was carried out using blood T cells: a sorted CD56 or NKG2C T cell subset, CD4+ or CD8+ T cells, or bulk PBMC T cells (not recorded which). These receptor sequences come from a woman between 45 and 60 years old in good health.

This chain joins TRBV10-1 and TRBJ2-3; the D call of TRBD1 rests on TCRdb alone, since no DNA is present to check it. The CDR3 is 14 residues long. Germline V lookup: CDR1 WNHNN, CDR2 SYGVQD (reference sequence). CDR3 protein: CASSESGTTDTQYF.

The V call is TRBV5-1, the J call TRBJ2-3. Germline V gene sequence: CDR1 SGHRS, CDR2 YFSETQ. This CDR3 has 14 amino acids. The CDR3 is CASTMGSRADTQYF.

The chain is built from TRBV2 and TRBJ2-1; TCRdb returns TRBD2, unconfirmable since there is no DNA. Germline loops: CDR1 SNHLY, CDR2 FYNNEI. The CDR3 runs to 17 residues. This CDR3 is CASKGRWEPSSYNEQFF.

This chain uses TRBV20-1 with TRBJ1-6; the D gene TCRdb calls, TRBD1, cannot be checked with no DNA. Germline assignment: CDR1 DFQATT and CDR2 SNEGSKA (reference sequence). The CDR3 contains 14 residues. CDR3 sequence: CSARRDRGNSPLHF.

The chain is built from TRBV4-1 and TRBJ2-1; there is no DNA to check the TCRdb D call of TRBD2. The V gene's germline CDR1 is MGHRA and CDR2 YSYEKL. CDR3 length equals 18 residues. CDR3 protein: CASSQEGIPFGTLNEQFF.

The chain carries TRBV10-3 and TRBJ1-1; TCRdb's assignment of TRBD1 cannot be checked, as there is no DNA. Germline V gives CDR1 ENHRY, CDR2 SYGVKD. The CDR3 consists of 16 residues. The CDR3 region is CAISEPQGFGNTEAFF.

The chain employs TRBV29-1 and TRBJ2-6; TCRdb gives TRBD1 as the D gene, but with no DNA this cannot be confirmed. CDR1 and CDR2 from the germline V gene are SQVTM and ANQGSEA. This CDR3 region has 13 residues. CDR3 loop: CSVAGTGANVLTF. Filled out from reference TRBV29-1 and TRBJ2-6, the complete variable domain reads SAVISQKPSRDICQRGTSLTIQCQVDSQVTMMFWYRQQPGQSLTLIATANQGSEATYESGFVIDKFPISRPNLTFSTLTVSNMSPEDSSIYLCSVAGTGANVLTFGAGSRLTVL.

The chain links TRBV20-1 to TRBJ2-3; the D call from TCRdb, TRBD2, cannot be confirmed without DNA. Germline loops: CDR1 DFQATT, CDR2 SNEGSKA (reference sequence). The CDR3 spans 14 residues. The CDR3 reads CSAPRTSVSDTQYF.

This CDR3 reads CSARGQGVSSPLHF. The chain joins TRBV20-1 to TRBJ1-6; as DNA is missing, the TRBD1 call by TCRdb cannot be tested. Germline lookup yields CDR1 DFQATT and CDR2 SNEGSKA (reference sequence). This CDR3 has 14 residues.

The rearrangement links TRBV30 to TRBJ2-1; TCRdb's D call, TRBD1, is unchecked because there is no DNA. The CDR3 contains 15 residues. Germline lookup yields CDR1 GTSNPN and CDR2 SVGIG (reference sequence). The CDR3 loop reads CAWCPPGSTHNEQFF.

The rearrangement links TRBV6-5 to TRBJ2-4; the D call from TCRdb, TRBD1, cannot be confirmed without DNA. CDR3 size: 13 residues. Germline V gives CDR1 MNHEY, CDR2 SVGAGI. CDR3 loop: CASAPGAENIQYF.

The chain recombines TRBV5-5 with TRBJ2-3. This CDR3 contains 13 residues. Looked up from germline, CDR1 is SGHKS and CDR2 is YYEKEE (reference sequence). The CDR3 is CASSLPVSDTQYF.

The chain uses TRBV27 and TRBJ1-1; the TCRdb D gene call, TRBD1, has no DNA to confirm it. The CDR3 is 12 residues long. The germline V gene encodes CDR1 MNHEY and CDR2 SMNVEV (reference sequence). This CDR3 reads CASSLWGGEAFF.

This chain uses TRBV5-1 with TRBJ2-6; the D call of TRBD2 rests on TCRdb alone, since no DNA is present to check it. The CDR3 contains 14 residues. The germline V gene encodes CDR1 SGHRS and CDR2 YFSETQ. The CDR3 protein is CASAEGVGANVLTF.

The V and J genes are TRBV6-5 and TRBJ2-3; the TCRdb D gene call, TRBD2, has no DNA to confirm it. CDR1 is MNHEY, CDR2 SVGAGI, per germline. The CDR3 extends over 13 amino acids. CDR3 protein: CASRPRGTDTQYF.

The chain couples TRBV11-3 to TRBJ1-1. This CDR3 comprises 13 residues. Per germline, CDR1 SGHNT and CDR2 YENEEA. The CDR3 spells CASSPREDTEAFF. Looking up the rest from reference TRBV11-3 and TRBJ1-1 gives the full variable domain: EAGVVQSPRYKIIEKKQPVAFWCNPISGHNTLYWYLQNLGQGPELLIRYENEEAVDDSQLPKDRFSAERLKGVDSTLKIQPAELGDSAVYLCASSPREDTEAFFGQGTRLTVV.